This TCR beta chain was identified in a study of CD8+ T cells in alopecia areata. About the study: Twice daily, treated patients received 5 to 10 mg of oral tofacitinib.

Lesional scalp tissue (obtained by punch biopsy) and peripheral blood were collected from alopecia areata patients. RNA was isolated and reverse transcribed to cDNA, the sequencing template. Clones were sequenced by immunoSEQ multiplex PCR, and TCRdb holds only the in-frame ones, with some missing. The sample yields some 170,000 clones, 67% seen once. Turning to this clone: Its antigen remains unknown.

This CDR3 contains 15 residues. Germline CDR1 LGHNT, CDR2 FRNRAP. V dropped 2 bases and J dropped 7 bases, with 14 bases sitting between them. Study observations and caveats: Sequencing of scalp samples also includes resident alphabeta T cells from normal skin. Clonality exceeded that of normal scalp in lesional scalp, most notably in alopecia totalis/universalis.

This TCR derives from a human donor with alopecia areata. The chain has TRBV12-5 and TRBJ2-2; D call uncertain. Specimen: CD8+ T cells sorted from blood, collected at week 0. The CDR3 DNA is TGTGCTAGTGGTTTGTTCTCCGGGCGCCACGGGGAGCTGTTTTTT. This sequence encodes CASGLFSGRHGELFF.